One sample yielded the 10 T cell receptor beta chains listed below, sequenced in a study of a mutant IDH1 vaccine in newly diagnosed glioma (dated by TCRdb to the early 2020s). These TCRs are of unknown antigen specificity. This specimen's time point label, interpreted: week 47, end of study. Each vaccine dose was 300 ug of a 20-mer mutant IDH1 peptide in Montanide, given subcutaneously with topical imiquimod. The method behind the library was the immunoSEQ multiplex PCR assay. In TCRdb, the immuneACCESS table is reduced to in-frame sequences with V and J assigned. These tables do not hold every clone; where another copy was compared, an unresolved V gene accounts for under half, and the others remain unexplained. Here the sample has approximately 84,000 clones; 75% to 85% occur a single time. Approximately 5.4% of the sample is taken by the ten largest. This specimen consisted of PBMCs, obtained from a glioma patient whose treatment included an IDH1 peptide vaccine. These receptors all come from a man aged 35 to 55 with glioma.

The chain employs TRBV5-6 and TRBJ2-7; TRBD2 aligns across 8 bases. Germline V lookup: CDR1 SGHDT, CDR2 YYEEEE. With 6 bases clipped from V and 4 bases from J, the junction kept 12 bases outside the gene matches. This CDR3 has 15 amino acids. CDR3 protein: CASIGRSGNLYEQYF. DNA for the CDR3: TGTGCCAGCATCGGTCGTAGCGGGAACTTATACGAGCAGTACTTC.

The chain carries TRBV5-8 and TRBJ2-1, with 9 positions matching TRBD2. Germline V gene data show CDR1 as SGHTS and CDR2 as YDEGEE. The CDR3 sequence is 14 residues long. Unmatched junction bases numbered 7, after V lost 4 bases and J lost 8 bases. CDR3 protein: CASSPGLALDEQFF. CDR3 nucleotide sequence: TGTGCCAGCAGCCCGGGACTAGCACTAGATGAGCAGTTCTTC.

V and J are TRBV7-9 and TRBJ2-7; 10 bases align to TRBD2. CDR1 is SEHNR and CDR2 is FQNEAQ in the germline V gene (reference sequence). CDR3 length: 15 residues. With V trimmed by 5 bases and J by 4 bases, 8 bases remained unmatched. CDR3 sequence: CASSVGTSERYEQYF. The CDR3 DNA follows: TGTGCCAGCAGCGTCGGGACTAGCGAAAGGTACGAGCAGTACTTC.

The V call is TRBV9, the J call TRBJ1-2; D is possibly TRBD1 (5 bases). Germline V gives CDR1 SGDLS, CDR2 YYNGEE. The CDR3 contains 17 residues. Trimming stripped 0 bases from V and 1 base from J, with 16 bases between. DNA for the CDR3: TGTGCCAGCAGCGTAGCCATACAGGCGCCGATTAACTATGGCTACACCTTC. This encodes CASSVAIQAPINYGYTF.

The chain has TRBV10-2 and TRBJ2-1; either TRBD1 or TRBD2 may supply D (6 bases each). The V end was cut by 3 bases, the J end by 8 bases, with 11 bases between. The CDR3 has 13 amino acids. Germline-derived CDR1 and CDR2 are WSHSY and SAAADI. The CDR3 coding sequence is TGCGCCAGCAGTGACGGGGGCTCGGATGAGCAGTTCTTC. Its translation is CASSDGGSDEQFF.

This chain's CDR3 is CASRSLPGGRLFTDTQYF. The CDR3 bases are TGTGCCAGTAGATCCTTACCGGGCGGGAGGCTATTCACAGATACGCAGTATTTT. The genes are TRBV19 and TRBJ2-3, with 8 bases fitting TRBD2. This CDR3 has 18 amino acids. Trimming removed 6 bases from V and 2 bases from J; junction bases left unmatched: 16. CDR1 and CDR2 from the germline V gene are LNHDA and SQIVND (reference sequence).

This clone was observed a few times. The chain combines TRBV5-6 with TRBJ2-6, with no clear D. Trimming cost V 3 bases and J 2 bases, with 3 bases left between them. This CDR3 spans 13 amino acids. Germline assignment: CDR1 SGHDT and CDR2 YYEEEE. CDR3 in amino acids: CASSWPGANVLTF. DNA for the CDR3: TGTGCCAGCAGCTGGCCTGGGGCCAACGTCCTGACTTTC.

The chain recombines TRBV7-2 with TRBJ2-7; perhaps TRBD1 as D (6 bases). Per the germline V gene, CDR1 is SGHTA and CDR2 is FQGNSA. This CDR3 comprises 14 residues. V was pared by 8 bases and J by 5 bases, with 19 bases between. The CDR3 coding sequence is TGTGCCAGCCTACGGACAGTAAAAGCCGACGAGCAGTACTTC. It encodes CASLRTVKADEQYF.

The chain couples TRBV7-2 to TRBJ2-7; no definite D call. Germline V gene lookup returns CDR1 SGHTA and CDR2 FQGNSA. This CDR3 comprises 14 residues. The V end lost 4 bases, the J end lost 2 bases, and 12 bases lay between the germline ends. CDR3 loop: CASSSLESTYEQYF. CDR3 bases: TGTGCCAGCAGCTCCCTGGAAAGCACCTACGAGCAGTACTTC.

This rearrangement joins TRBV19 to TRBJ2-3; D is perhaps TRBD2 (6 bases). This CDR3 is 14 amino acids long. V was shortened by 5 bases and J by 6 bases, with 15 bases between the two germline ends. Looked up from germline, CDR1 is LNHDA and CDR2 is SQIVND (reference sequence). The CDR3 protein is CASSPESGRDTQYF. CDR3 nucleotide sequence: TGTGCCAGTAGTCCAGAGTCGGGGAGGGATACGCAGTATTTT. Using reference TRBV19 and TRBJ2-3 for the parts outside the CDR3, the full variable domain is DGGITQSPKYLFRKEGQNVTLSCEQNLNHDAMYWYRQDPGQGLRLIYYSQIVNDFQKGDIAEGYSVSREKKESFPLTVTSAQKNPTAFYLCASSPESGRDTQYFGPGTRLTVL.